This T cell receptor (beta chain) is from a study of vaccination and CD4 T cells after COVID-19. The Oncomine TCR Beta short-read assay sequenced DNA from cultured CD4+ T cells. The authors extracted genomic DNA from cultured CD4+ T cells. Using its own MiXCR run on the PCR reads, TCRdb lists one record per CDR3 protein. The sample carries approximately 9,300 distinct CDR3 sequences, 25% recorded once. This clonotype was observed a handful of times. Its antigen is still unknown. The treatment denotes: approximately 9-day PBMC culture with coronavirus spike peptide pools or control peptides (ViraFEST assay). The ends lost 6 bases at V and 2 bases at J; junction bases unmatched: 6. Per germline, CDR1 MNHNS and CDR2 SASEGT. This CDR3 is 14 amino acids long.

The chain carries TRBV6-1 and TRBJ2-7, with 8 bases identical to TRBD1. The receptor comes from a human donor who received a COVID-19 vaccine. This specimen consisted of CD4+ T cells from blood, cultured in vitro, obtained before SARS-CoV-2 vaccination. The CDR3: CASSPGQATYEQYF. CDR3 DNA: TGTGCCAGCAGCCCGGGACAGGCGACCTACGAGCAGTACTTC.